The rows below give T cell receptor beta chains drawn from one sample of a study of spatial heterogeneity in lung cancer. MiXCR, run by TCRdb on the 5' RACE reads, gives a single entry per CDR3 protein. The repertoire holds some 83,000 distinct CDR3 sequences, with roughly a fifth as singletons. Sequences were derived from PBMCs, sampled at surgery. These receptors originate from a male donor with early-stage non-small cell lung cancer. The CDR3 runs from the conserved cysteine through the conserved F or W. The D gene is left open where the match is weak.

TRBV4-3	TRBJ1-4	TRBD1	CASSQEGTGLNEKLFF
TRBV28	TRBJ2-3	NA	CASSSPARGRGRADTQYF
TRBV4-2	TRBJ2-1	NA	CASSQGRANEQFF
TRBV7-6	TRBJ2-3	NA	CASSRDQRKTQYF
TRBV14	TRBJ2-7	NA	CASSQGPPEGKYF
TRBV7-2	TRBJ2-7	TRBD2	CASSLGAGEGYEQYF
TRBV9	TRBJ1-5	NA	CASSPGAWSSNQPQHF
TRBV6-4	TRBJ1-1	TRBD1	CASSVDRGKQAFF
TRBV11-1	TRBJ2-2	NA	CASSPTAVDGELFF
TRBV7-8	TRBJ1-5	TRBD1	CASSPGGHVNQPQHF
TRBV5-1	TRBJ2-3	NA	CASSFADTQYF
TRBV9	TRBJ2-5	NA	CASSPRDWNTPETQYF
TRBV5-1	TRBJ2-5	NA	CASSLQPGQETQYF
TRBV29-1	TRBJ2-3	NA	CSTYTGNTDTQYF
TRBV2	TRBJ1-2	TRBD1	CASIKQGSYGYTF
TRBV11-2	TRBJ2-1	TRBD2	CASSPPAGGPREQFF
TRBV27	TRBJ1-2	NA	CASSPDRKYGYTF
TRBV13	TRBJ2-3	NA	CASSPETTYSSTDTQYF
TRBV25-1	TRBJ2-7	TRBD1	CASSSSRGQGPVGQYF
TRBV7-6	TRBJ1-3	NA	CASSPRRGAGNTIYF